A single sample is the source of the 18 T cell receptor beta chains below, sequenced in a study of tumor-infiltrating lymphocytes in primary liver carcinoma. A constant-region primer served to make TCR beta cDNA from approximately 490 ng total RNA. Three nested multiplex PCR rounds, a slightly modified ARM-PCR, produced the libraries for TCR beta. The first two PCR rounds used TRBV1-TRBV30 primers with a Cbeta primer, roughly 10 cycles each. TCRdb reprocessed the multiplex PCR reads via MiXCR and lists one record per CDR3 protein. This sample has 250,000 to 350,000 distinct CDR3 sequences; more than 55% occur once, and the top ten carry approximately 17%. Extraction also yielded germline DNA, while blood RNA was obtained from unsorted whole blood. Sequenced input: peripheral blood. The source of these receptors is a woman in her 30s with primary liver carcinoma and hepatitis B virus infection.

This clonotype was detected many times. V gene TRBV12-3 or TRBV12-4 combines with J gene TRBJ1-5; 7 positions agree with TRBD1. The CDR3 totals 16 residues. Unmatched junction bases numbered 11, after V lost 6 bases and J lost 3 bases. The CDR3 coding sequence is TGTGCCAGCAGCCCTTTCTGGGACAGAACCAATCAGCCCCAGCATTTT. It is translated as CASSPFWDRTNQPQHF.

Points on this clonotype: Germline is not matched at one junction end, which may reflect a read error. CDR3 protein: CACSYQATDTGELFF. CDR3 sequence (DNA): TGTGCCTGCAGTTATCAGGCAACTGACACCGGGGAGCTGTTTTTT. The chain joins TRBV6-2 or TRBV6-3 to TRBJ2-2, with unresolved D. This CDR3 is 15 amino acids long. Germline lookup yields CDR1 MNHEY and CDR2 SVGEGT.

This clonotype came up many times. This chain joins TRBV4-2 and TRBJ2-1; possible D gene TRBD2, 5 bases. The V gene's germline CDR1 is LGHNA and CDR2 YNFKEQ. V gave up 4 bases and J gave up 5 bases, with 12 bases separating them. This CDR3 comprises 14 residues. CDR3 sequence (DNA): TGTGCCAGCAGCCGACAAGGAGGAGACAATGAGCAGTTCTTC. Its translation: CASSRQGGDNEQFF.

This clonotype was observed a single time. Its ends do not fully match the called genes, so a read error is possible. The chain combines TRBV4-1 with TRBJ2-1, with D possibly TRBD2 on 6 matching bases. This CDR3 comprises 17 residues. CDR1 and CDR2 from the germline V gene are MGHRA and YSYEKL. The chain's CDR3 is CTSSQEAGTFSYNEQFF. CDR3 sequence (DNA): TGCACCAGCAGCCAAGAGGCGGGAACCTTCTCCTACAATGAGCAGTTCTTC.

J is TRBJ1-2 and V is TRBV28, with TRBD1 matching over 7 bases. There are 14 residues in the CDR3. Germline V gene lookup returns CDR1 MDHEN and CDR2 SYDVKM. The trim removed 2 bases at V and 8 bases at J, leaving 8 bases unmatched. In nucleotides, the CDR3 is TGTGCCAGCAGTTTAAGAACAGGGGTGGACGGCTACACCTTC. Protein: CASSLRTGVDGYTF.

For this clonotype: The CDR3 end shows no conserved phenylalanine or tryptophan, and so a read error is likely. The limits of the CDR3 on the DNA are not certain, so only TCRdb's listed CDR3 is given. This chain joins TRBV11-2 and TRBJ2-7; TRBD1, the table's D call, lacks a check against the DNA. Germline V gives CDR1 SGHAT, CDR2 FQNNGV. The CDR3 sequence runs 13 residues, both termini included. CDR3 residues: CASSHTGSYEQYL.

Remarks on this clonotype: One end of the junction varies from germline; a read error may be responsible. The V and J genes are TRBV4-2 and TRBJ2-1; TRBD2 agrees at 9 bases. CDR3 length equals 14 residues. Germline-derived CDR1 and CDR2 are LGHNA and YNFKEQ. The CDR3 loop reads CASSRPSGNNELFF. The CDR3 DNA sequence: TGTGCCAGCAGCCGCCCTAGCGGGAACAATGAGCTGTTCTTC.

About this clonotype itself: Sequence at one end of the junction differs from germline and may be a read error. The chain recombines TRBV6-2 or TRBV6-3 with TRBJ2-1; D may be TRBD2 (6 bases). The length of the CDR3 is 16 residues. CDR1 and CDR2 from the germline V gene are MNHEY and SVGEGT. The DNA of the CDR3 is TGTGCCAGCAGTCACTCGGGGCGGGGATCCTACAATGAGCAGTTCTTC. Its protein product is CASSHSGRGSYNEQFF.

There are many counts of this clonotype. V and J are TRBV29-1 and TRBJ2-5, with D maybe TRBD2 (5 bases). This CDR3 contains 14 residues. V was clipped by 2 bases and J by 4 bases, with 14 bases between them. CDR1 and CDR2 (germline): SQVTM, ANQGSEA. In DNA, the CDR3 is TGCAGCGTTGAAATCTCGGCAGGAGGAGAGACCCAGTACTTC. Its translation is CSVEISAGGETQYF.

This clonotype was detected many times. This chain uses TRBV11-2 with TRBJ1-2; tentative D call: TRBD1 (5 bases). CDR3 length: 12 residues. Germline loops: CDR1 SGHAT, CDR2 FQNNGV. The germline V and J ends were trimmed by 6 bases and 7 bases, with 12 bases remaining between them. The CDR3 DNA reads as TGTGCCAGCAGTGGGGACGGATTTGGCTACACCTTC. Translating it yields CASSGDGFGYTF.

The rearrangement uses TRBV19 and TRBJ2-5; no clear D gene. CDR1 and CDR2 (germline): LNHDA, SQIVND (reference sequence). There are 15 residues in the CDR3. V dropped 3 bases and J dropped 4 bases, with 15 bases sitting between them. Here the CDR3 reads CASSIVGSVRETQYF. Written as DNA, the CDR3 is TGTGCCAGTAGTATCGTGGGATCAGTTCGAGAGACCCAGTACTTC.

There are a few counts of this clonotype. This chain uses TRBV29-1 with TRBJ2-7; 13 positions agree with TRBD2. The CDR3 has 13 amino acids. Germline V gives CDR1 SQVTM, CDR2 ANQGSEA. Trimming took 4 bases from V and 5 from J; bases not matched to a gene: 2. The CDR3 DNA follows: TGCAGCGTTGCGGGACTAGCGGGGCACGAGCAGTACTTC. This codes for CSVAGLAGHEQYF.

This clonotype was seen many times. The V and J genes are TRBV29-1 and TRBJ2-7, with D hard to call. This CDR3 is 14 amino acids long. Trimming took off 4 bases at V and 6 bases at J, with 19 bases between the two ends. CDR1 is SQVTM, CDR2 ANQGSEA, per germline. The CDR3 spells CSVANRLVVGEQYF. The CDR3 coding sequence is TGCAGCGTTGCCAATAGGTTGGTAGTAGGCGAGCAGTACTTC.

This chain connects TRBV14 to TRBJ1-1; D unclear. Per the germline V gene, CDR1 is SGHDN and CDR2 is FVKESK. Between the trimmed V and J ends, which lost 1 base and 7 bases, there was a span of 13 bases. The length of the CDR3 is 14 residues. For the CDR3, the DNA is TGTGCCAGCAGCCAAGGAGGACGTGAGCATGAAGCTTTCTTT. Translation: CASSQGGREHEAFF.

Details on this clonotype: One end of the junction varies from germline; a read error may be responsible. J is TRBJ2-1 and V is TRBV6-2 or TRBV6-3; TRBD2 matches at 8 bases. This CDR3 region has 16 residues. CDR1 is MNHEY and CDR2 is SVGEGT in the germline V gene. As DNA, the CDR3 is TGTGCCAGTAGTTACCAGATTGGTAGCGGGACGGGTGAGCGGTTCTTC. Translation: CASSYQIGSGTGERFF.

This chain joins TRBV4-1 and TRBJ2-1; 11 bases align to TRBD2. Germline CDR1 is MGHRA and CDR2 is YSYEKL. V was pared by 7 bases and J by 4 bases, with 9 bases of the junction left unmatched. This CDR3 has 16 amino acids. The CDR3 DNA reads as TGCGCCAGCAATAACGGGGGGACTAGCGGATACAATGAGCAGTTCTTC. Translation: CASNNGGTSGYNEQFF.

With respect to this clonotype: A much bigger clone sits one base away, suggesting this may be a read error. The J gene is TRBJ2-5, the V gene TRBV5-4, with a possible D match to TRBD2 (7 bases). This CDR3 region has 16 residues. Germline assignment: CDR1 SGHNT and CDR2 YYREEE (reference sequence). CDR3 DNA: TGTGCCAGCAGCGTAGGAGGGGGGGTGTACCAAGAGACCCAGAACTTC. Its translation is CASSVGGGVYQETQNF.

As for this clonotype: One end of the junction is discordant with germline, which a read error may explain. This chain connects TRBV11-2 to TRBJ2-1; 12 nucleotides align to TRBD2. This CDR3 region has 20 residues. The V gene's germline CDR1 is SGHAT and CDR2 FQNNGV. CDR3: CVSSFVGLAGPIVYNNEQFF. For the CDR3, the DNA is TGTGTCAGCAGCTTCGTCGGACTAGCGGGGCCGATAGTGTATAACAATGAGCAGTTCTTC.